The 18 T cell receptor beta chains listed next were all sequenced from one sample in a study of OX40 agonist ivuxolimab in advanced cancers. The library came from the immunoSEQ multiplex PCR assay. TCRdb took over this immuneACCESS table, retaining in-frame rearrangements with V and J assigned. Such tables are incomplete; in checked studies, under half of the missing clones stem from an unresolved V gene, and the remainder is unexplained. In all, the sample holds more than 50,000 clones, and around 90% of those were seen once. Approximately 2% of the sample rests with the top ten. Here the sequenced sample was CD4+ or CD8+ T cells sorted from blood, taken in a trial of the OX40 agonist ivuxolimab. The receptors were gathered from an adult with an advanced solid tumor such as melanoma, head and neck, liver or kidney cancer.

This clone was detected once. The chain combines TRBV2 with TRBJ1-5, with 9 bases lining up with TRBD1. The ends lost 4 bases at V and 5 bases at J; junction bases unmatched: 3. Looked up from germline, CDR1 is SNHLY and CDR2 is FYNNEI. The CDR3 runs to 14 residues. CDR3 residues: CASSVQGAYQPQHF. CDR3 DNA: TGTGCCAGCAGTGTACAGGGGGCTTATCAGCCCCAGCATTTT.

V is TRBV11-3 and J is TRBJ2-3; 14 bases fit TRBD2. The germline V gene encodes CDR1 SGHNT and CDR2 YENEEA. The length of the CDR3 is 16 residues. V dropped 4 bases and J dropped 5; count of bases not matched to a gene: 5. The CDR3, as DNA: TGTGCCAGCAGCTCCGGGACTAGCGGGGGATTAGATACGCAGTATTTT. Translation: CASSSGTSGGLDTQYF.

The gene calls are TRBV5-4 and TRBJ1-2; D is unclear. V was pared by 2 bases and J by 0 bases, with 11 bases between. Germline-derived CDR1 and CDR2 are SGHNT and YYREEE (reference sequence). The CDR3 runs 15 residues. The CDR3 sequence is CASSFQVSSNYGYTF. CDR3 nucleotide sequence: TGTGCCAGCAGCTTCCAAGTTTCTTCTAACTATGGCTACACCTTC.

The V and J genes are TRBV7-2 and TRBJ2-3; 14 nucleotides line up with TRBD2. The CDR3 covers 18 residues. Germline CDR1 reads SGHTA; CDR2 reads FQGNSA. V was pared by 1 base and J by 1 base, with 4 bases of the junction left unmatched. The CDR3 coding sequence is TGTGCCAGCAGCTTAGATTGGGGACTAGCGGGGGGCACAGATACGCAGTATTTT. Translation gives CASSLDWGLAGGTDTQYF.

This clone was seen just once. The V and J genes are TRBV6-5 and TRBJ1-3, with D unclear. V was trimmed by 8 bases and J by 4 bases, leaving 15 bases between them. Germline CDR1 and CDR2: MNHEY and SVGAGI. The CDR3 loop spans 14 amino acids. The CDR3 is CASGYGPGGNTIYF. The CDR3 bases are TGTGCCAGCGGATATGGGCCTGGCGGAAACACCATATATTTT.

V is TRBV5-4 and J is TRBJ2-7, with D perhaps matching TRBD1 or TRBD2 (6 bases each). This CDR3 comprises 14 residues. V shed 4 bases and J shed 3 bases, with 14 bases lying between them. Germline CDR1 is SGHNT and CDR2 is YYREEE (reference sequence). The DNA of the CDR3 is TGTGCCAGCAGCCCCGGAGGGGGAAACTACGAGCAGTACTTC. Translating gives CASSPGGGNYEQYF.

The chain couples TRBV6-5 to TRBJ2-5; D remains unclear. V was cut by 6 bases and J by 4 bases, with 6 bases left in between. There are 11 residues in the CDR3. Germline V gene lookup returns CDR1 MNHEY and CDR2 SVGAGI. The CDR3: CASRVRETQYF. CDR3 DNA sequence: TGTGCCAGCAGGGTCCGAGAGACCCAGTACTTC.

The CDR3 bases are TGTGCCAGCAGGGGGGACAGGGGTCCGGCGACCTACGAGCAGTACTTC. Residues: CASRGDRGPATYEQYF. The rearrangement uses TRBV28 and TRBJ2-7; the match to TRBD1 covers 10 bases. CDR3 length: 16 residues. Trimming took 6 bases from V and 2 from J; bases not matched to a gene: 10. Germline V gene data show CDR1 as MDHEN and CDR2 as SYDVKM.

This clone was picked up a small number of times. The chain links TRBV10-3 to TRBJ1-3; D ambiguous. V lost 6 bases, J lost 7 bases, and 7 bases lay in between. CDR3 size: 11 residues. In germline, CDR1 is ENHRY, CDR2 SYGVKD. CDR3 protein: CAIREENTIYF. CDR3 DNA sequence: TGTGCCATCAGAGAAGAGAACACCATATATTTT.

The CDR3 here is CASQAGDADTQYF. The CDR3 DNA is TGCGCCAGCCAAGCGGGAGACGCAGATACGCAGTATTTT. This rearrangement joins TRBV5-1 to TRBJ2-3; 8 bases are shared with TRBD2. The germline CDR1 and CDR2 sequences are SGHRS and YFSETQ. The V gene end was trimmed by 7 bases and the J gene end by 4 bases; junction bases not matched to a gene: 5. The CDR3 is 13 amino acids. Full variable domain (outside the CDR3, taken from reference TRBV5-1 and TRBJ2-3): KAGVTQTPRYLIKTRGQQVTLSCSPISGHRSVSWYQQTPGQGLQFLFEYFSETQRNKGNFPGRFSGRQFSNSRSEMNVSTLELGDSALYLCASQAGDADTQYFGPGTRLTVL.

This chain's CDR3 is CASSLVATALYGYTF. In DNA form, the CDR3 reads TGTGCCAGCAGCTTGGTAGCGACAGCCCTTTATGGCTACACCTTC. This chain links TRBV11-2 with TRBJ1-2, with D perhaps TRBD1 (5 bases). Germline V lookup: CDR1 SGHAT, CDR2 FQNNGV. The germline V and J ends were trimmed by 3 bases and 5 bases, with 16 bases remaining between them. The CDR3 contains 15 residues. Using reference TRBV11-2 and TRBJ1-2 for the parts outside the CDR3, the full variable domain is EAGVAQSPRYKIIEKRQSVAFWCNPISGHATLYWYQQILGQGPKLLIQFQNNGVVDDSQLPKDRFSAERLKGVDSTLKIQPAKLEDSAVYLCASSLVATALYGYTFGSGTRLTVV.

The chain has TRBV10-3 and TRBJ2-7; TRBD1 agrees at 9 bases. This CDR3 is built from 16 residues. CDR1 and CDR2 from the germline V gene are ENHRY and SYGVKD. After removal of 0 bases from V and 7 bases from J, the junction contained 10 bases not matched to a gene. The CDR3 coding sequence is TGTGCCATCAGTGAGTCACAGCCGGGACAGGGTTTTGAGCAGTACTTC. This gives the protein CAISESQPGQGFEQYF.

The chain is built from TRBV7-9 and TRBJ2-3; unclear D gene. The CDR3 extends over 11 amino acids. Germline V gene sequence: CDR1 SEHNR, CDR2 FQNEAQ (reference sequence). V shed 2 bases and J shed 6 bases, with 3 bases lying between them. The CDR3 nucleotides read TGTGCCAGCAGCTTAATCGATACGCAGTATTTT. It translates to CASSLIDTQYF.

V gene TRBV5-1 combines with J gene TRBJ1-1; 10 nucleotides align to TRBD1. Germline V gene lookup returns CDR1 SGHRS and CDR2 YFSETQ. With V trimmed by 3 bases and J by 3 bases, 8 bases remained unmatched. This CDR3 is built from 16 residues. The CDR3, as DNA: TGCGCCAGCAGCTCGGATCGGACAGGGGGGTACACTGAAGCTTTCTTT. Its protein product is CASSSDRTGGYTEAFF.

This rearrangement joins TRBV19 to TRBJ1-4; D perhaps matches TRBD1 (6 bases). CDR1 is LNHDA, CDR2 SQIVND, per germline (reference sequence). CDR3 length: 14 residues. The V gene lost 9 bases and the J gene lost 5 bases, with 16 bases spanning the gap. CDR3 DNA sequence: TGTGCCAGCTCCGACGACAGGAAAAATGAAAAACTGTTTTTT. Its translation: CASSDDRKNEKLFF.

CDR3 amino acids: CSVEGRTSIYF. DNA of the CDR3: TGCAGCGTTGAAGGACGTACTTCCATATATTTT. The gene calls are TRBV29-1 and TRBJ1-3; D call uncertain. Trimming took 1 base from V and 11 from J, leaving 9 bases between them. Germline CDR1 is SQVTM and CDR2 is ANQGSEA. This CDR3 spans 11 amino acids.

The table lists this clone with a count of one. The chain links TRBV7-6 to TRBJ1-1; 11 nucleotides match TRBD1. The CDR3 runs to 18 residues. Unmatched junction bases numbered 9, after V lost 2 bases and J lost 1 base. CDR1 and CDR2 (germline): SGHVS, FNYEAQ. This chain's CDR3 is CASSLTGTGGLGNTEAFF. CDR3 nucleotide sequence: TGTGCCAGCAGCTTAACCGGGACAGGGGGTTTAGGGAACACTGAAGCTTTCTTT.

V is TRBV2 and J is TRBJ2-1; D is ambiguous. V lost 1 base and J lost 15, with 13 bases in between. Germline V gene lookup returns CDR1 SNHLY and CDR2 FYNNEI. The CDR3 contains 12 residues. The CDR3 spells CASSEDKAVPFF. The CDR3 region has the DNA TGTGCCAGCAGTGAAGATAAGGCAGTCCCGTTCTTC.